This TCR beta chain is drawn from a study of CD8 T cells in ankylosing spondylitis. Only one count was recorded for this clonotype. Antigen: not known. General observations from the study: Disease-linked clones were CD8+ and relatively rare in peripheral blood. Matched ankylosing spondylitis synovial fluid reportedly showed significant enrichment of disease-linked clones. Several highly homologous variants made up a TCR beta motif, and this motif appeared characteristic of ankylosing spondylitis blood.

Researchers built TCR beta libraries using quantitative 5'-RACE with molecular barcodes. TCRdb analysed the 5' RACE reads with MiXCR anew, one entry per CDR3 protein. The sample holds about 700,000 distinct CDR3 sequences, about 20% seen once. The clonotype originates from a male donor with ankylosing spondylitis. The sequenced material came from blood, either unsorted or a sorted T cell fraction (not recorded which).

CDR3 in DNA: TGCAGTGCTAGAGATAAGGGACCGCAAGAGCAGTACTTC. Translating gives CSARDKGPQEQYF. The chain has TRBV20-1 and TRBJ2-7; D may correspond to TRBD1 or TRBD2 (5 bases each). The V and J ends lost 0 bases and 7 bases respectively, with 13 bases between them. The CDR3 consists of 13 residues. Germline values: CDR1 DFQATT, CDR2 SNEGSKA (reference sequence).